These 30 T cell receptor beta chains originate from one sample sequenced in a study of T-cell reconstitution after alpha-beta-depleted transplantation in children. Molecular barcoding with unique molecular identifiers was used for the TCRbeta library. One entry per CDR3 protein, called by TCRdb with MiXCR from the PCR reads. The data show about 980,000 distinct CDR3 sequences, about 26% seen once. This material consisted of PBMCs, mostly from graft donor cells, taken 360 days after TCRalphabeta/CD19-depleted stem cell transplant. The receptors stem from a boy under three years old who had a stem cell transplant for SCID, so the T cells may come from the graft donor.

The CDR3 coding sequence is TGTGCCAGCAGCCGGAAAGGCCTAGACACCCCCCACGAGCAGTACTTC. It yields the protein CASSRKGLDTPHEQYF. The V call is TRBV7-9, the J call TRBJ2-7; unclear D gene. The ends were cut back, 5 bases at V and 5 bases at J, with 22 bases in the middle. Germline CDR1 reads SEHNR; CDR2 reads FQNEAQ (reference sequence). The CDR3 is 16 amino acids.

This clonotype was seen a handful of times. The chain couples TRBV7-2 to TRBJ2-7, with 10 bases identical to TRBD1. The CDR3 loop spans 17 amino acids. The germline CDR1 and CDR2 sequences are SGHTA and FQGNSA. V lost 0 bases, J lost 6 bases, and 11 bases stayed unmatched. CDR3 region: CASSLASIGTGVVEQYF. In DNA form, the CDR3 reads TGTGCCAGCAGCTTAGCTAGCATTGGGACAGGGGTTGTCGAGCAGTACTTC.

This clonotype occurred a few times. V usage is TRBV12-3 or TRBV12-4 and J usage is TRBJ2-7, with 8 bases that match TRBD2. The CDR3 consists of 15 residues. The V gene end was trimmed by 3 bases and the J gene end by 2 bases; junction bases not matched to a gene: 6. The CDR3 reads CASSFGTRSPYEQYF. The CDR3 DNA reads TGTGCCAGCAGTTTTGGGACTAGAAGCCCCTACGAGCAGTACTTC.

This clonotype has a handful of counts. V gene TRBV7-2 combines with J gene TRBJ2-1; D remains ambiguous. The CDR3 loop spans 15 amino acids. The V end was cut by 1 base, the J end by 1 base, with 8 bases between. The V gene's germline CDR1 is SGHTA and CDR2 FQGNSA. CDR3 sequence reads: CASSLGRKSYNEQFF. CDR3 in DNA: TGTGCCAGCAGCTTAGGAAGGAAGTCCTACAATGAGCAGTTCTTC.

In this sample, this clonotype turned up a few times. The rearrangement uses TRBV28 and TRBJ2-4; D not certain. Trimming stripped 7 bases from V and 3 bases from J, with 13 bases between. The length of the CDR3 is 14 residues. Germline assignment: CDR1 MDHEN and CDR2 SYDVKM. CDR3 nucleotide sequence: TGTGCCAGCACGCCACCGGGCGTCAAAAACATTCAGTACTTC. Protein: CASTPPGVKNIQYF.

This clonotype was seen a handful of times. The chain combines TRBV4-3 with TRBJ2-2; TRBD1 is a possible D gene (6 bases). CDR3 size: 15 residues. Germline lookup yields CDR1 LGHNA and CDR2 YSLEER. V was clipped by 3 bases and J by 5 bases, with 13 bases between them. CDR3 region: CASSQEGQSTGELFF. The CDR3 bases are TGCGCCAGCAGCCAGGAAGGACAGTCGACCGGGGAGCTGTTTTTT.

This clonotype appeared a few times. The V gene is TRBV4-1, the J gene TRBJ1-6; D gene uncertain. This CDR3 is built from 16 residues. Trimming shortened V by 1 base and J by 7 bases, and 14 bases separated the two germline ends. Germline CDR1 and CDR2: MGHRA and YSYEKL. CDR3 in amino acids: CASSQAPWGVNSPLHF. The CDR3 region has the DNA TGCGCCAGCAGCCAAGCCCCCTGGGGAGTGAATTCACCCCTCCACTTT.

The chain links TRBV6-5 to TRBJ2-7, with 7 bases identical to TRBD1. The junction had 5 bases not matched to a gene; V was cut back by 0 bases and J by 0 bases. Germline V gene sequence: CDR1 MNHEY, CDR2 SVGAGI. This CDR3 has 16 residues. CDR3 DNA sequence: TGTGCCAGCAGTTACTCGACAGGGACCAGCTCCTACGAGCAGTACTTC. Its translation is CASSYSTGTSSYEQYF.

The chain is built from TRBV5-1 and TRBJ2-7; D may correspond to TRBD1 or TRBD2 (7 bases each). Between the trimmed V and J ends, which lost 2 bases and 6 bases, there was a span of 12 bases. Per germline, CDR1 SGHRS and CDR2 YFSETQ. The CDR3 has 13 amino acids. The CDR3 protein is CASSFSRGGEQYF. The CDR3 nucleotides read TGCGCCAGCAGCTTTTCCAGGGGGGGCGAGCAGTACTTC.

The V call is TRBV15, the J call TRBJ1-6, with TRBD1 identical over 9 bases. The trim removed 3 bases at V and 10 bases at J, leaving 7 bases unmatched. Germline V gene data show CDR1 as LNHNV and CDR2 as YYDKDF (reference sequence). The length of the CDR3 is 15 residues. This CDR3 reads CATSSLGTGKSPLHF. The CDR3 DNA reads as TGTGCCACCAGCAGCCTCGGGACAGGGAAATCACCCCTCCACTTT.

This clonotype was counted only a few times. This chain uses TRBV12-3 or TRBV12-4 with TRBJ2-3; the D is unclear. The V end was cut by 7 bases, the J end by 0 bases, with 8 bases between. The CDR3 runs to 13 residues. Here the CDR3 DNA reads TGTGCCAGCACCTTCAGGAGCACAGATACGCAGTATTTT. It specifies CASTFRSTDTQYF.

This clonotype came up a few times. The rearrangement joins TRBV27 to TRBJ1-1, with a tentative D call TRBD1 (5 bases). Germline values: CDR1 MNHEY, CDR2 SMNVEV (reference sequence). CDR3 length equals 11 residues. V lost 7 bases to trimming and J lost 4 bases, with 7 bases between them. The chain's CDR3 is CASMGGTEAFF. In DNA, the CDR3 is TGTGCCAGCATGGGGGGCACTGAAGCTTTCTTT.

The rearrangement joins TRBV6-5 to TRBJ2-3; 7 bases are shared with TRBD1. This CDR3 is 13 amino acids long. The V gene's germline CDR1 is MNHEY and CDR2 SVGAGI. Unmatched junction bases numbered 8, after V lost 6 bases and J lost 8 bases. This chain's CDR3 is CASRATGIGTQYF. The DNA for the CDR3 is TGTGCCAGCAGGGCGACAGGGATCGGTACGCAGTATTTT.

Here the CDR3 DNA reads TGTGCCAATAGCGGGGGGGCCGGCAATGAGCAGTTCTTC. Residues: CANSGGAGNEQFF. The V gene is TRBV2, the J gene TRBJ2-1, with 11 bases matching TRBD2. CDR1 SNHLY and CDR2 FYNNEI come from the germline V gene. The CDR3 is 13 residues long. Unmatched junction bases numbered 5, after V lost 10 bases and J lost 6 bases.

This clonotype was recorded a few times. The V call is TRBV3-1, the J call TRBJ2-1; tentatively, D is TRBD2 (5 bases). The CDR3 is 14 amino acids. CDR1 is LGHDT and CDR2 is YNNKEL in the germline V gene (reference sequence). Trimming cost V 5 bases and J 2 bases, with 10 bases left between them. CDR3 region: CASSARGTYNEQFF. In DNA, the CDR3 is TGTGCCAGCAGCGCCCGGGGTACCTACAATGAGCAGTTCTTC.

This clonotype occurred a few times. DNA of the CDR3: TGTGCCAGCAGTTTAGCCCCCAGGGGGAATGGGTTCTTC. Residues: CASSLAPRGNGFF. This rearrangement joins TRBV12-3 or TRBV12-4 to TRBJ2-1; the match to TRBD1 covers 7 bases. The V and J ends lost 0 bases and 15 bases, in that order; junction bases with no gene match: 8. The CDR3 consists of 13 residues.

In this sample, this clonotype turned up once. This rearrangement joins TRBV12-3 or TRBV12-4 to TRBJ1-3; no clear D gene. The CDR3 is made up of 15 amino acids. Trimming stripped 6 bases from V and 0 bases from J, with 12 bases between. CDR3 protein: CASRAGSRSGNTIYF. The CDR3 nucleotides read TGTGCCAGCAGGGCTGGATCGCGCTCTGGAAACACCATATATTTT.

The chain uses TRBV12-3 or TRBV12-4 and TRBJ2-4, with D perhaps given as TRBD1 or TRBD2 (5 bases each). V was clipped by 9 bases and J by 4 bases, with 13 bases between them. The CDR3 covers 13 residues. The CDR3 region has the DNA TGTGCCAGTTCGACCAGGGAGAAAAACATTCAGTACTTC. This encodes CASSTREKNIQYF.

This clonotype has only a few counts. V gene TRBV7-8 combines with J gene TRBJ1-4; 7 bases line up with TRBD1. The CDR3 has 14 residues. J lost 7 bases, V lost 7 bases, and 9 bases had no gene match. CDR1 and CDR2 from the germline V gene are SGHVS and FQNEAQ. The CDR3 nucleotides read TGTGCCAGCACCCTTGACAGGGTTGGTGAAAAACTGTTTTTT. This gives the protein CASTLDRVGEKLFF.

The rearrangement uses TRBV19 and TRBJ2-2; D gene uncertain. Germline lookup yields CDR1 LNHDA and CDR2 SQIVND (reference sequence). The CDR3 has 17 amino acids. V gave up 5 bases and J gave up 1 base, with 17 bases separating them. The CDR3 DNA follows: TGTGCCAGTAGTCCCGGCCTGGGGAAAGGGAACACCGGGGAGCTGTTTTTT. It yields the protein CASSPGLGKGNTGELFF.

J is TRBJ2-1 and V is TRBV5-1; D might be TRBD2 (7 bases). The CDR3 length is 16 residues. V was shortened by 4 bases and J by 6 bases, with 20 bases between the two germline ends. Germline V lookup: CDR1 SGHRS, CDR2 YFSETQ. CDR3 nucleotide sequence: TGCGCCAGCAGCCCGGGGGGCGGGGTGACCTCCAATGAGCAGTTCTTC. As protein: CASSPGGGVTSNEQFF. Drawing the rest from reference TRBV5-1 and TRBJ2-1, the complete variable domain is KAGVTQTPRYLIKTRGQQVTLSCSPISGHRSVSWYQQTPGQGLQFLFEYFSETQRNKGNFPGRFSGRQFSNSRSEMNVSTLELGDSALYLCASSPGGGVTSNEQFFGPGTRLTVL.

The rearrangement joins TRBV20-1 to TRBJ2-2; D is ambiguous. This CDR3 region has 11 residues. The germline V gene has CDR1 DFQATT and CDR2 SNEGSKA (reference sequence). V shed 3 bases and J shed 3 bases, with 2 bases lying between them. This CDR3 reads CSASDTGELFF. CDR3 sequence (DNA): TGCAGTGCTAGTGACACCGGGGAGCTGTTTTTT.

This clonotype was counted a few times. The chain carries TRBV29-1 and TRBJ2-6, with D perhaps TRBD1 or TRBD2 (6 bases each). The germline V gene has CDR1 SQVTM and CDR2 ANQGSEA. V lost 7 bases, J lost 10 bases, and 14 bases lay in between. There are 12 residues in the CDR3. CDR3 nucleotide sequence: TGCAGCGCCCAGGGGACTTCAAACGTCCTGACTTTC. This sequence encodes CSAQGTSNVLTF.

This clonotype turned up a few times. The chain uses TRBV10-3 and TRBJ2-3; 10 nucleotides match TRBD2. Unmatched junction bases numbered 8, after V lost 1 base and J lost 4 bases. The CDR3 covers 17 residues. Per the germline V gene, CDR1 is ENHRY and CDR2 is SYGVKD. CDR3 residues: CAISELSSGGFADTQYF. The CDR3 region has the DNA TGTGCCATCAGTGAGTTGTCTAGCGGGGGTTTCGCAGATACGCAGTATTTT.

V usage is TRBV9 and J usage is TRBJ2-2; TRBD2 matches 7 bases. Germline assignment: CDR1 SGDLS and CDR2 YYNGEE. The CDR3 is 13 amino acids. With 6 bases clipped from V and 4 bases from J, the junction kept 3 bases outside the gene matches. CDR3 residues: CASTSSGTGELFF. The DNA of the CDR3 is TGTGCCAGCACCTCTAGCGGCACCGGGGAGCTGTTTTTT.

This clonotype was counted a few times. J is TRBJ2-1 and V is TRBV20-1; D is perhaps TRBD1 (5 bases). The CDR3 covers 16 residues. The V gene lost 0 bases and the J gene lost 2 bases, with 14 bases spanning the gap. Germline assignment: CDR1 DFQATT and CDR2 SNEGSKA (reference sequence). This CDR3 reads CSARDPGSRTYNEQFF. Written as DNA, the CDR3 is TGCAGTGCTAGAGATCCAGGGTCTCGGACCTACAATGAGCAGTTCTTC.

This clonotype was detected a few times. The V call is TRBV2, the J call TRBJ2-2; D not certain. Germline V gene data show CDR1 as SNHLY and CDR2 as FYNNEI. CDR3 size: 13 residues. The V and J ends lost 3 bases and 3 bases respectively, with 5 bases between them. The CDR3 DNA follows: TGTGCCAGCAGTGAGTTCCACACCGGGGAGCTGTTTTTT. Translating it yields CASSEFHTGELFF.

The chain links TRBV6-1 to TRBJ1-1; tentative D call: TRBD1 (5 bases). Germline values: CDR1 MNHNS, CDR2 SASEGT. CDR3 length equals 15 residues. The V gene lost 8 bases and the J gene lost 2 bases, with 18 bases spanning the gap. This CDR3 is CASRLGGAANTEAFF. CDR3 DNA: TGTGCCAGCCGCCTCGGTGGGGCAGCTAACACTGAAGCTTTCTTT.

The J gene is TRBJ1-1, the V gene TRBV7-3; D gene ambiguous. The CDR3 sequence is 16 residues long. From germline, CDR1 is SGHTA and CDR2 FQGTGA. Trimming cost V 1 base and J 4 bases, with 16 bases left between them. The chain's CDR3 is CASSLRLWVVRTEAFF. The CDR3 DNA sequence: TGTGCCAGCAGCTTAAGGTTGTGGGTTGTGCGCACTGAAGCTTTCTTT.

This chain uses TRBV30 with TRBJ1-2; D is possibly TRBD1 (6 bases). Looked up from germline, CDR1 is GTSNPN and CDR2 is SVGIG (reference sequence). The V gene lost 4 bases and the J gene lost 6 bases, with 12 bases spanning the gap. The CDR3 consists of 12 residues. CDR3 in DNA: TGTGCCTGGAACCAGGGGAAGGATGGCTACACCTTC. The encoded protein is CAWNQGKDGYTF.